This T cell receptor beta chain was sequenced in a study of T cell changes during pregnancy in multiple sclerosis. Measured with immunoSEQ multiplex PCR; TCRdb has only the in-frame clones, and not every one. The repertoire holds approximately 100,000 clones, with about 89% as singletons. Per the germline V gene, CDR1 is ENHRY and CDR2 is SYGVKD. The CDR3 has 17 amino acids. Trimming removed 5 bases at V and 0 bases at J, with 14 bases between. The source is a female donor with multiple sclerosis, enrolled in a pregnancy study. The sequences come from peripheral blood, collected before pregnancy. The chain has TRBV10-3 and TRBJ2-6, with D perhaps TRBD2 (6 bases). The CDR3 here is CAISFTSWDSGANVLTF. The CDR3, as DNA: TGTGCCATCAGTTTTACTAGCTGGGACTCTGGGGCCAACGTCCTGACTTTC.